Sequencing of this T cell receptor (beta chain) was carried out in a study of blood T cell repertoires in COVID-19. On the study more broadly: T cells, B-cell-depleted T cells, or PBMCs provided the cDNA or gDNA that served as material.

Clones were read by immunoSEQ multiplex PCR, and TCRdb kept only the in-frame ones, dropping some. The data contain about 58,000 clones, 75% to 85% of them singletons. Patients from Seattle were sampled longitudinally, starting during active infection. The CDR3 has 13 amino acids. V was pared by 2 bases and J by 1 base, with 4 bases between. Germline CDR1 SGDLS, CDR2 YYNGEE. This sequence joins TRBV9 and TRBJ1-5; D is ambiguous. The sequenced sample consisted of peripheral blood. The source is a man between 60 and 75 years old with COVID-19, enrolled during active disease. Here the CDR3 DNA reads TGTGCCAGCAGCGTTGAGAGCAATCAGCCCCAGCATTTT. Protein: CASSVESNQPQHF. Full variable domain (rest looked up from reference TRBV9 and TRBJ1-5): DSGVTQTPKHLITATGQRVTLRCSPRSGDLSVYWYQQSLDQGLQFLIQYYNGEERAKGNILERFSAQQFPDLHSELNLSSLELGDSALYFCASSVESNQPQHFGDGTRLSIL.